This T cell receptor beta chain was found in a study of CD8 T cell repertoires and HIV-1 epitope variants. The wider study: Each of Twenty-five Gag and Nef epitope peptides stimulated a separate culture. Tested: three Gag epitope families, Nef HW9 and YT9.

Remarks on this clone: Its target is not known.

Survey-depth immunoSEQ sequencing covered TCR beta CDR3 regions. TCRdb keeps only in-frame clones here, not all; method: immunoSEQ multiplex PCR. The sample contains 5,000 to 7,000 clones, around 73% of which appear only once. The sequenced sample was cultured CD8+ T cells derived from PBMCs. The receptor was isolated from a male donor with HIV.

The CDR3 here is CSGTVQETQYF. The CDR3 nucleotides are TGCAGCGGGACAGTCCAAGAGACCCAGTACTTC. This sequence joins TRBV29-1 and TRBJ2-5, with D perhaps matching TRBD1 (6 bases). Looked up from germline, CDR1 is SQVTM and CDR2 is ANQGSEA. The CDR3 contains 11 residues. Trimming took off 7 bases at V and 1 base at J, with 7 bases between the two ends.